Each of the 29 T cell receptor beta chains below was sequenced from the same sample in a study of beta chain features in type 1 diabetes (dated by TCRdb to the late 2010s). Libraries came from the immunoSEQ multiplex PCR assay. The entire amount of isolated RNA was reverse transcribed using the High Capacity cDNA Reverse Transcription Kit, so the sequenced TCRB transcripts were expressed ones. The clones in this table, taken by TCRdb from immuneACCESS, are in-frame only. Not every clone is retained; where verified, under half of the shortfall comes from an unresolved V gene, and the cause of the rest is unknown. Here the sample has 350,000 to 400,000 clones; less than 15% occur a single time. Around 0.02% of the sample is held by the ten biggest clonotypes. The specimen sequenced was naive CD4+ T cells from blood. Taken with the paper, the label for cell subset or site translates to: true naive CD4+ T cells. These receptors were obtained from a woman aged 18-29 years in good health.

This rearrangement joins TRBV30 to TRBJ2-1, with TRBD2 matching over 7 bases. This CDR3 has 15 residues. V shed 4 bases, J shed 2 bases, and the junction held 8 bases outside the gene matches. Germline values: CDR1 GTSNPN, CDR2 SVGIG (reference sequence). CDR3 bases: TGTGCCTGGATTTGGCGGGAGTCGCCCTACAATGAGCAGTTCTTC. It encodes CAWIWRESPYNEQFF. Full variable domain (outside the CDR3, taken from reference TRBV30 and TRBJ2-1): SQTIHQWPATLVQPVGSPLSLECTVEGTSNPNLYWYRQAAGRGLQLLFYSVGIGQISSEVPQNLSASRPQDRQFILSSKKLLLSDSGFYLCAWIWRESPYNEQFFGPGTRLTVL.

The chain carries TRBV7-9 and TRBJ2-3; D call uncertain. This CDR3 has 13 amino acids. Between the trimmed V and J ends, which lost 3 bases and 0 bases, there was a span of 4 bases. Germline V gene sequence: CDR1 SEHNR, CDR2 FQNEAQ (reference sequence). The CDR3 region is CASSFSSTDTQYF. CDR3 coding DNA: TGTGCCAGCAGCTTTTCTAGCACAGATACGCAGTATTTT.

A word on this clone: The sample holds other DNA sequences that translate to the same CDR3. This chain links TRBV30 with TRBJ1-1, with D unclear. CDR3 length: 12 amino acids. Germline V lookup: CDR1 GTSNPN, CDR2 SVGIG (reference sequence). With 0 bases removed from V and 2 bases from J, the gap between germline ends came to 4 bases. CDR3 DNA sequence: TGTGCCTGGAGTGTACTTAACACTGAAGCTTTCTTT. This encodes CAWSVLNTEAFF.

The chain recombines TRBV11-2 with TRBJ1-5; 8 bases fit TRBD1. The germline V gene has CDR1 SGHAT and CDR2 FQNNGV. J lost 5 bases, V lost 5 bases, and 5 bases had no gene match. This CDR3 has 14 residues. The CDR3 is CASSRDRYDQPQHF. As DNA, the CDR3 is TGTGCCAGCAGCCGGGACAGGTACGATCAGCCCCAGCATTTT.

Only a few counts were recorded for this clone. The chain recombines TRBV7-2 with TRBJ2-1, with TRBD2 identical over 8 bases. In germline, CDR1 is SGHTA, CDR2 FQGNSA. After removal of 5 bases from V and 9 bases from J, the junction contained 12 bases not matched to a gene. The CDR3 extends over 15 amino acids. CDR3 region: CASSPGGTSGGEQFF. In DNA form, the CDR3 reads TGTGCCAGCAGCCCGGGGGGGACTTCCGGTGGTGAGCAGTTCTTC.

The chain couples TRBV6-1 to TRBJ2-7, with 10 bases lining up with TRBD1. The CDR3 is 14 amino acids. Per the germline V gene, CDR1 is MNHNS and CDR2 is SASEGT. Germline trimming cut 7 bases from V and 5 bases from J; bases unmatched to any gene: 8. CDR3 DNA: TGTGCCAGCACTGAGGGACAGGGGAGCCACGAGCAGTACTTC. Residues: CASTEGQGSHEQYF.

The genes are TRBV2 and TRBJ2-2, with 8 bases matching TRBD1. Germline V gene sequence: CDR1 SNHLY, CDR2 FYNNEI. This CDR3 is built from 16 residues. V trimming: 10 bases; J trimming: 1 base; junction bases outside the gene matches: 11. The CDR3, as DNA: TGTGCCAAGGGCCGGAGGGACAGGTTGAACACCGGGGAGCTGTTTTTT. Amino acids: CAKGRRDRLNTGELFF.

This clone was detected only a few times. In nucleotides, the CDR3 is TGTGCCAGCAGCGTAGGGGTGACAGCCATGAACACTGAAGCTTTCTTT. Its translation: CASSVGVTAMNTEAFF. The chain has TRBV9 and TRBJ1-1, with TRBD1 as a possible D gene (5 bases). From germline, CDR1 is SGDLS and CDR2 YYNGEE. V lost 0 bases, J lost 0 bases, and 12 bases lay in between. The CDR3 runs to 16 residues.

This rearrangement joins TRBV14 to TRBJ1-1; 7 bases are a match to TRBD1. The CDR3 covers 13 residues. Trimming cost V 4 bases and J 5 bases; bases outside gene matches: 4. The V gene's germline CDR1 is SGHDN and CDR2 FVKESK. The CDR3 protein is CASSLQGGTEAFF. The CDR3 DNA reads as TGTGCCAGCAGCCTGCAGGGGGGAACTGAAGCTTTCTTT.

This clone has a handful of counts. The chain carries TRBV27 and TRBJ2-7; D not resolved. This CDR3 contains 12 residues. Trimming removed 4 bases from V and 0 bases from J, with 4 bases in between. Germline V lookup: CDR1 MNHEY, CDR2 SMNVEV (reference sequence). The CDR3 DNA reads TGTGCCAGCAGTTCCCTCTCCTACGAGCAGTACTTC. It encodes CASSSLSYEQYF.

The J gene is TRBJ1-5, the V gene TRBV19, with D perhaps TRBD1 (5 bases). V was cut by 1 base and J by 0 bases, with 7 bases left in between. The V gene's germline CDR1 is LNHDA and CDR2 SQIVND (reference sequence). The CDR3 has 15 residues. CDR3 DNA: TGTGCCAGTAGTATAGGACAGACTAGCAATCAGCCCCAGCATTTT. This translates into CASSIGQTSNQPQHF.

The chain links TRBV15 to TRBJ1-1; unclear D gene. The germline V gene has CDR1 LNHNV and CDR2 YYDKDF (reference sequence). The CDR3 has 15 residues. V lost 0 bases and J lost 2, with 10 bases in between. This chain's CDR3 is CATSRDRTSNTEAFF. The DNA for the CDR3 is TGTGCCACCAGCAGAGATCGAACATCTAACACTGAAGCTTTCTTT. Full variable domain (remainder filled in from reference TRBV15 and TRBJ1-1): DAMVIQNPRYQVTQFGKPVTLSCSQTLNHNVMYWYQQKSSQAPKLLFHYYDKDFNNEADTPDNFQSRRPNTSFCFLDIRSPGLGDTAMYLCATSRDRTSNTEAFFGQGTRLTVV.

This chain joins TRBV6-1 and TRBJ1-5; no clear D. With 2 bases removed from V and 6 bases from J, the gap between germline ends came to 8 bases. CDR3 length: 13 amino acids. Germline CDR1 and CDR2: MNHNS and SASEGT. Here the CDR3 reads CASSEWGGQPQHF. CDR3 nucleotides: TGTGCCAGCAGTGAATGGGGAGGTCAGCCCCAGCATTTT.

The V and J genes are TRBV9 and TRBJ2-2; 9 bases match TRBD1. V lost 4 bases and J lost 1; bases outside the gene matches: 2. The germline V gene has CDR1 SGDLS and CDR2 YYNGEE. The length of the CDR3 is 15 residues. CDR3 region: CASSPTGGNTGELFF. CDR3 nucleotide sequence: TGTGCCAGCAGCCCGACAGGGGGGAACACCGGGGAGCTGTTTTTT.

This chain connects TRBV7-9 to TRBJ2-7, with TRBD1 as a possible D gene (6 bases). Germline V gives CDR1 SEHNR, CDR2 FQNEAQ (reference sequence). The CDR3 has 15 residues. The V end was cut by 4 bases, the J end by 0 bases, with 13 bases between. CDR3 DNA: TGTGCCAGCAGCTCCAAAGGGGGAAGCTCCTACGAGCAGTACTTC. It translates to CASSSKGGSSYEQYF. The variable domain in full, with the rest retrieved from reference TRBV7-9 and TRBJ2-7, is DTGVSQNPRHKITKRGQNVTFRCDPISEHNRLYWYRQTLGQGPEFLTYFQNEAQLEKSRLLSDRFSAERPKGSFSTLEIQRTEQGDSAMYLCASSSKGGSSYEQYFGPGTRLTVT.

This clone was counted only a few times. V and J are TRBV27 and TRBJ2-2; 10 nucleotides align to TRBD1. CDR3 length: 15 residues. V trimming: 8 bases; J trimming: 7 bases; junction bases outside the gene matches: 10. CDR1 and CDR2 (germline): MNHEY, SMNVEV (reference sequence). CDR3 nucleotide sequence: TGTGCCAGCGGCGAGGGACAGGGGAGAGGCGGGGAGCTGTTTTTT. It codes for CASGEGQGRGGELFF.

The chain links TRBV30 to TRBJ1-1; D is ambiguous. The V gene lost 1 base and the J gene lost 1 base, with 7 bases spanning the gap. The length of the CDR3 is 13 residues. Germline V gives CDR1 GTSNPN, CDR2 SVGIG (reference sequence). CDR3 in DNA: TGTGCCTGGAGTGCATTCCAGAACACTGAAGCTTTCTTT. It specifies CAWSAFQNTEAFF. Combining the CDR3 with reference TRBV30 and TRBJ1-1 gives the whole variable domain SQTIHQWPATLVQPVGSPLSLECTVEGTSNPNLYWYRQAAGRGLQLLFYSVGIGQISSEVPQNLSASRPQDRQFILSSKKLLLSDSGFYLCAWSAFQNTEAFFGQGTRLTVV.

This clone has only a few counts. The V and J genes are TRBV2 and TRBJ1-5; D uncertain. The CDR3 covers 14 residues. CDR1 is SNHLY and CDR2 is FYNNEI in the germline V gene. The germline V and J ends were trimmed by 7 bases and 0 bases, with 10 bases remaining between them. The CDR3 region is CASTRGTSNQPQHF. The CDR3 DNA follows: TGTGCCAGCACACGGGGTACTAGCAATCAGCCCCAGCATTTT.

The rearrangement uses TRBV30 and TRBJ1-3; D is undetermined. Germline V CDR1 and CDR2: GTSNPN, SVGIG (reference sequence). The V gene lost 4 bases and the J gene lost 4 bases, with 5 bases spanning the gap. This CDR3 region has 11 residues. This CDR3 reads CAWITGNTIYF. CDR3 in DNA: TGTGCCTGGATAACAGGAAACACCATATATTTT. Full variable domain (outside the CDR3, taken from reference TRBV30 and TRBJ1-3): SQTIHQWPATLVQPVGSPLSLECTVEGTSNPNLYWYRQAAGRGLQLLFYSVGIGQISSEVPQNLSASRPQDRQFILSSKKLLLSDSGFYLCAWITGNTIYFGEGSWLTVV.

This chain joins TRBV11-2 and TRBJ1-1, with no clear D. Germline V gives CDR1 SGHAT, CDR2 FQNNGV. This CDR3 contains 14 residues. V shed 3 bases and J shed 2 bases, with 10 bases lying between them. The CDR3 nucleotides read TGTGCCAGCAGCTTTGAGAACAGCAACACTGAAGCTTTCTTT. As protein: CASSFENSNTEAFF.

This clone was found a few times. This rearrangement joins TRBV5-6 to TRBJ2-3, with D perhaps TRBD2 (6 bases). The V end lost 2 bases, the J end lost 6 bases, and 10 bases lay between the germline ends. Germline V gene sequence: CDR1 SGHDT, CDR2 YYEEEE. This CDR3 comprises 13 residues. CDR3 residues: CASSLTSWDTQYF. The CDR3 DNA sequence: TGTGCCAGCAGCTTAACTAGCTGGGATACGCAGTATTTT.

This clone came up a few times. The gene calls are TRBV6-5 and TRBJ2-1, with TRBD2 as a possible D gene (6 bases). There are 15 residues in the CDR3. The germline CDR1 and CDR2 sequences are MNHEY and SVGAGI. The V end was cut by 0 bases, the J end by 6 bases, with 12 bases between. The CDR3: CASSYSGGMGNEQFF. As DNA, the CDR3 is TGTGCCAGCAGTTACTCAGGCGGGATGGGCAATGAGCAGTTCTTC.

V and J are TRBV5-1 and TRBJ2-3; D might be TRBD1 (6 bases). The germline gives CDR1 SGHRS, CDR2 YFSETQ. V was clipped by 0 bases and J by 5 bases, with 7 bases between them. The CDR3 is 13 residues long. CDR3 DNA sequence: TGCGCCAGCAGCTTGGCCAGGGGAGATACGCAGTATTTT. Its translation is CASSLARGDTQYF.

This clone was detected a few times. The V gene is TRBV30, the J gene TRBJ2-5; D is undetermined. V was shortened by 2 bases and J by 5 bases, with 6 bases between the two germline ends. CDR1 is GTSNPN and CDR2 is SVGIG in the germline V gene (reference sequence). The CDR3 has 11 amino acids. The CDR3 DNA sequence: TGTGCCTGGAGTCGTCTGGAGACCCAGTACTTC. Its protein product is CAWSRLETQYF.

This clone was observed a few times. An end of the junction differs from the germline gene, which may be a read error. The chain carries TRBV29-1 and TRBJ1-1, with D perhaps TRBD1 (6 bases). Germline V gene sequence: CDR1 SQVTM, CDR2 ANQGSEA. This CDR3 has 15 amino acids. DNA of the CDR3: TGCAGCGTCGTCGACAGGAGACTCTCGAACGCTGAAGCTTTCTTT. Residues: CSVVDRRLSNAEAFF.

The V call is TRBV29-1, the J call TRBJ2-5; 7 nucleotides align to TRBD1. Unmatched junction bases numbered 10, after V lost 4 bases and J lost 5 bases. Germline-derived CDR1 and CDR2 are SQVTM and ANQGSEA. This CDR3 has 14 amino acids. CDR3 DNA: TGCAGCGTTGGGAGACAGGGTGTACGGGAGACCCAGTACTTC. It codes for CSVGRQGVRETQYF.

This clone appeared a few times. The J gene is TRBJ2-3, the V gene TRBV5-4; D might be TRBD2 (5 bases). Trimming cost V 5 bases and J 7 bases, with 14 bases left between them. Looked up from germline, CDR1 is SGHNT and CDR2 is YYREEE (reference sequence). The CDR3 is 13 residues long. The CDR3 region is CASRGSQRYTQYF. In DNA form, the CDR3 reads TGTGCCAGCAGGGGATCCCAGCGGTATACGCAGTATTTT.

This chain uses TRBV2 with TRBJ1-5; no clear D. The germline V and J ends were trimmed by 6 bases and 3 bases, with 6 bases remaining between them. Germline-derived CDR1 and CDR2 are SNHLY and FYNNEI. This CDR3 is built from 12 residues. The CDR3, as DNA: TGTGCCAGCAGGAGAACCAATCAGCCCCAGCATTTT. Amino acids: CASRRTNQPQHF.

Here the CDR3 reads CASSQTGAQPQHF. The CDR3 bases are TGTGCCAGCAGCCAGACAGGGGCTCAGCCCCAGCATTTT. V gene TRBV9 combines with J gene TRBJ1-5; 8 bases line up with TRBD1. The CDR3 is 13 amino acids. Germline V gene lookup returns CDR1 SGDLS and CDR2 YYNGEE. V was pared by 4 bases and J by 6 bases, with 3 bases of the junction left unmatched.